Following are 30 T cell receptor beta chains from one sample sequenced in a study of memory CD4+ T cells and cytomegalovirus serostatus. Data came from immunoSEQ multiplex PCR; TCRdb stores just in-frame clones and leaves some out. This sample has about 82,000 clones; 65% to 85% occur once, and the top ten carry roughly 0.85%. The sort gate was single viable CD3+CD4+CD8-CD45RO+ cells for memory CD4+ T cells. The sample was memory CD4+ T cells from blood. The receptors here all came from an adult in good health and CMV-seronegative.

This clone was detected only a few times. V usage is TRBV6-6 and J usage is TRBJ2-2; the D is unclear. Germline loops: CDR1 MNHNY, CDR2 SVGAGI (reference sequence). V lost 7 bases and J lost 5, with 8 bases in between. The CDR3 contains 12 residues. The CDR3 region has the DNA TGTGCCAGCACCATGGAAACCGGGGAGCTGTTTTTT. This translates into CASTMETGELFF.

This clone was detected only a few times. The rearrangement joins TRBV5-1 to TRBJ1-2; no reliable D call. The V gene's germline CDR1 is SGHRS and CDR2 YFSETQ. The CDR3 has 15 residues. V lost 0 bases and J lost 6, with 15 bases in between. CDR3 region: CASSLDPHRRDGYTF. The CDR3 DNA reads TGCGCCAGCAGCTTGGACCCCCACCGGAGAGATGGCTACACCTTC. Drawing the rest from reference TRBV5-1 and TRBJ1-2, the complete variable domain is KAGVTQTPRYLIKTRGQQVTLSCSPISGHRSVSWYQQTPGQGLQFLFEYFSETQRNKGNFPGRFSGRQFSNSRSEMNVSTLELGDSALYLCASSLDPHRRDGYTFGSGTRLTVV.

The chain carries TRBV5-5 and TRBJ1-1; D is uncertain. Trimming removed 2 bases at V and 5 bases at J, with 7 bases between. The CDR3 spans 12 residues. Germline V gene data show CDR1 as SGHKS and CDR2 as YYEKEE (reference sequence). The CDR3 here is CASSFRGTEAFF. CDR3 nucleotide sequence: TGTGCCAGCAGCTTTCGAGGGACTGAAGCTTTCTTT.

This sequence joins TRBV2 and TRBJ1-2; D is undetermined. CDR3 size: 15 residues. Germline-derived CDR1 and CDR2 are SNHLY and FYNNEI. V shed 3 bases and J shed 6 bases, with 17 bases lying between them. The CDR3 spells CASSDSRGTGHGYTF. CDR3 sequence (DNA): TGTGCCAGCAGTGATTCGCGGGGAACTGGGCATGGCTACACCTTC.

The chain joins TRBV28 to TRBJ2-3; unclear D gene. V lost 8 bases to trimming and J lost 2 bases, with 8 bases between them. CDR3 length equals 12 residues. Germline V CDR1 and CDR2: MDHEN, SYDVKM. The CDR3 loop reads CASHSHTDTQYF. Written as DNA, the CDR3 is TGTGCCAGCCATAGTCACACAGATACGCAGTATTTT.

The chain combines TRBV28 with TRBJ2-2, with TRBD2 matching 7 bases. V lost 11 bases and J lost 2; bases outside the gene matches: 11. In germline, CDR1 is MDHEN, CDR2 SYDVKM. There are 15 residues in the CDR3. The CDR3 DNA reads TGTGCCGGTTACTCCGGGACTACTAACACCGGGGAGCTGTTTTTT. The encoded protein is CAGYSGTTNTGELFF.

CDR3 sequence: CASSLGQGSGTEAFF. DNA for the CDR3: TGTGCCAGCAGCCTGGGACAGGGCAGCGGTACTGAAGCTTTCTTT. This sequence joins TRBV5-4 and TRBJ1-1; 9 nucleotides align to TRBD1. The CDR3 length is 15 residues. CDR1 is SGHNT, CDR2 YYREEE, per germline (reference sequence). The junction had 9 bases not matched to a gene; V was cut back by 4 bases and J by 5 bases.

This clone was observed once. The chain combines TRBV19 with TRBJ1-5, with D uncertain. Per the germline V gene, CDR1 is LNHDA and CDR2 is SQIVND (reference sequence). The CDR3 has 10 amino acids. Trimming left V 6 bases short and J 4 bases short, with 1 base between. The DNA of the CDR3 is TGTGCCAGTAGAAATCAGCCCCAGCATTTT. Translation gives CASRNQPQHF.

CDR3 in DNA: TGTGCCAGCAGTATGGACAGCCACACTGAAGCTTTCTTT. Amino acid sequence: CASSMDSHTEAFF. The chain has TRBV11-2 and TRBJ1-1; D possibly corresponds to TRBD1 (6 bases). This CDR3 has 13 residues. Germline CDR1 is SGHAT and CDR2 is FQNNGV. V was cut by 6 bases and J by 3 bases, with 11 bases left in between.

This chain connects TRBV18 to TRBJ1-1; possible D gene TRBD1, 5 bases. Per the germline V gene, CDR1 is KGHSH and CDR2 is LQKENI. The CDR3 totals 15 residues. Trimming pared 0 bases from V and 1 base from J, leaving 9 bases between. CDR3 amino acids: CASSPPTAANTEAFF. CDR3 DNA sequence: TGTGCCAGCTCACCACCGACAGCGGCGAACACTGAAGCTTTCTTT. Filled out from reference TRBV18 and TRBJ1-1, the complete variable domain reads NAGVMQNPRHLVRRRGQEARLRCSPMKGHSHVYWYRQLPEEGLKFMVYLQKENIIDESGMPKERFSAEFPKEGPSILRIQQVVRGDSAAYFCASSPPTAANTEAFFGQGTRLTVV.

CDR3 DNA: TGTGCCAGTAGTAGAAACCCGGGACAAGTCAATGAAAAACTGTTTTTT. Amino acids: CASSRNPGQVNEKLFF. The chain has TRBV19 and TRBJ1-4; weak D call: TRBD1 (6 bases). The germline V and J ends were trimmed by 4 bases and 5 bases, with 17 bases remaining between them. This CDR3 is 16 amino acids long. Germline assignment: CDR1 LNHDA and CDR2 SQIVND (reference sequence).

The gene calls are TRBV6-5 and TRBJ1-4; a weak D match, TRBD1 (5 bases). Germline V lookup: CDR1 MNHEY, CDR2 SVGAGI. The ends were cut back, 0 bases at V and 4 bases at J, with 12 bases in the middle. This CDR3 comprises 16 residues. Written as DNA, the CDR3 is TGTGCCAGCAGTTACTCGGGGGGAAGGATTAATGAAAAACTGTTTTTT. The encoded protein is CASSYSGGRINEKLFF.

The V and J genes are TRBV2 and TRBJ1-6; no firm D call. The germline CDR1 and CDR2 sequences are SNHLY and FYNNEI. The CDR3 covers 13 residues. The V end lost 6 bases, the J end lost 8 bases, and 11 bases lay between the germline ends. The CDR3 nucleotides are TGTGCCAGCAGCTCCCAAGTGGATTCACCCCTCCACTTT. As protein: CASSSQVDSPLHF.

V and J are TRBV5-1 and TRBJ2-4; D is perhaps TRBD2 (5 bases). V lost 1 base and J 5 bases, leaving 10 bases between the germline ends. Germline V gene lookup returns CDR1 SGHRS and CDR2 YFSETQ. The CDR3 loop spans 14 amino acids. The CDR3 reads CASSLTGSQNIQYF. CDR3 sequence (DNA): TGCGCCAGCAGCTTGACGGGGTCCCAAAACATTCAGTACTTC. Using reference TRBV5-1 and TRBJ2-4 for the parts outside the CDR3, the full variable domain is KAGVTQTPRYLIKTRGQQVTLSCSPISGHRSVSWYQQTPGQGLQFLFEYFSETQRNKGNFPGRFSGRQFSNSRSEMNVSTLELGDSALYLCASSLTGSQNIQYFGAGTRLSVL.

CDR3 protein: CASSPPGARETQYF. In nucleotides, the CDR3 is TGTGCCAGCAGTCCACCCGGGGCGCGGGAGACCCAGTACTTC. V and J are TRBV6-1 and TRBJ2-5; D could derive from TRBD1 or TRBD2 (5 bases each). CDR1 and CDR2 from the germline V gene are MNHNS and SASEGT. The V end lost 5 bases, the J end lost 5 bases, and 15 bases lay between the germline ends. This CDR3 is 14 amino acids long.

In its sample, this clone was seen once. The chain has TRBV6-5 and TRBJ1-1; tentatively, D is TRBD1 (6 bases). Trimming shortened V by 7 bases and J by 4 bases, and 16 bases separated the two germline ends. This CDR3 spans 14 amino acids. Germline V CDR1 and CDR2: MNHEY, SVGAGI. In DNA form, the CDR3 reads TGTGCCAGCACTGTCCGGGGGGCCGGCACTGAAGCTTTCTTT. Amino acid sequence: CASTVRGAGTEAFF.

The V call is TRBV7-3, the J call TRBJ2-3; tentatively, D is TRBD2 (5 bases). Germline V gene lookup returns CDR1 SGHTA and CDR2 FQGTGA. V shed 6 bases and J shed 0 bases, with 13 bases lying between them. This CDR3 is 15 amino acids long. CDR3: CASRRSGESTDTQYF. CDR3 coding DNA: TGTGCCAGCAGACGTTCCGGGGAGAGCACAGATACGCAGTATTTT. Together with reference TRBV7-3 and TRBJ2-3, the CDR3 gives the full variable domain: GAGVSQTPSNKVTEKGKYVELRCDPISGHTALYWYRQSLGQGPEFLIYFQGTGAADDSGLPNDRFFAVRPEGSVSTLKIQRTERGDSAVYLCASRRSGESTDTQYFGPGTRLTVL.

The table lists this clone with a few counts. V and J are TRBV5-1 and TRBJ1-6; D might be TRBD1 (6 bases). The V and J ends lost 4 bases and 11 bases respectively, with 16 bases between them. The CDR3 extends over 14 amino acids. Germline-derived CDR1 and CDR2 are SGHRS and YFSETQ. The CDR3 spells CASSEDSQLTPLHF. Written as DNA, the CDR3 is TGCGCCAGCAGCGAGGACAGCCAGTTGACACCCCTCCACTTT.

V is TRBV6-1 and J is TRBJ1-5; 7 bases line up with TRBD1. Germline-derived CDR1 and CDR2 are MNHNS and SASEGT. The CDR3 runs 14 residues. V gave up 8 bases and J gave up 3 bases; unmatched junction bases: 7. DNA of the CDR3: TGTGCCAGCGGTCCAGGGGGACCCAATCAGCCCCAGCATTTT. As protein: CASGPGGPNQPQHF.

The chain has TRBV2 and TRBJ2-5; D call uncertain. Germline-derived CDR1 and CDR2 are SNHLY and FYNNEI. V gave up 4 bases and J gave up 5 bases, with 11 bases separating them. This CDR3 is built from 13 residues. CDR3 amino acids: CASSAGNWETQYF. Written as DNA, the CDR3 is TGTGCCAGCAGTGCTGGGAACTGGGAGACCCAGTACTTC.

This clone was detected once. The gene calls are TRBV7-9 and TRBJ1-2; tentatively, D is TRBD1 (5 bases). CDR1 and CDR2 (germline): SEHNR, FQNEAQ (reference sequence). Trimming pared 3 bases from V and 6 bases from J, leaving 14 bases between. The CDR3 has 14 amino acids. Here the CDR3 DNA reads TGTGCCAGCAGCTTGCCCGGATGGGGCCATGGCTACACCTTC. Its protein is CASSLPGWGHGYTF.

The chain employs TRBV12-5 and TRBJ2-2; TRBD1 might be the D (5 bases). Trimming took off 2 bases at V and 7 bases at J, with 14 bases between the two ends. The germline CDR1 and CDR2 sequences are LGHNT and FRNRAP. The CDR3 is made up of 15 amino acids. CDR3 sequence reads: CASGLRQGDNGELFF. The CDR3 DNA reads TGTGCTAGTGGTTTGCGGCAGGGTGACAACGGGGAGCTGTTTTTT.

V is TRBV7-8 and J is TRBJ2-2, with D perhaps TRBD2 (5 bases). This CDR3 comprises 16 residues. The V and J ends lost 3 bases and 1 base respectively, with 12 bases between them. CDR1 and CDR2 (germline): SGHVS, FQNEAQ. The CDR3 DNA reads TGTGCCAGCAGCTTCGGGCTAGCTAAGAACACCGGGGAGCTGTTTTTT. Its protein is CASSFGLAKNTGELFF.

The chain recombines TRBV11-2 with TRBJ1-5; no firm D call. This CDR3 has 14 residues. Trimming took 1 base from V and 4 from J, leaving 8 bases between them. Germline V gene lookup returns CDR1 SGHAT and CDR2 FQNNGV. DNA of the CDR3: TGTGCCAGCAGCTTAGTAGGACGAAATCAGCCCCAGCATTTT. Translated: CASSLVGRNQPQHF.

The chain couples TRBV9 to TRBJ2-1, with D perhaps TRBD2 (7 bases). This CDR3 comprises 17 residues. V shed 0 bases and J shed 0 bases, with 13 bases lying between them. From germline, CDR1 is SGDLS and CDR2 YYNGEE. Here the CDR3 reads CASSVATGGVSYNEQFF. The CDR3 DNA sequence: TGTGCCAGCAGCGTAGCTACGGGGGGCGTCTCCTACAATGAGCAGTTCTTC.

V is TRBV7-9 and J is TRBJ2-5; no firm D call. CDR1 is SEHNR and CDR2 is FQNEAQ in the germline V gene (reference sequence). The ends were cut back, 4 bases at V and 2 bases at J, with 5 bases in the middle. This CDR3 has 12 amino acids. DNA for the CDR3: TGTGCCAGCAGCTGGGGTCAAGAGACCCAGTACTTC. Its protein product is CASSWGQETQYF.

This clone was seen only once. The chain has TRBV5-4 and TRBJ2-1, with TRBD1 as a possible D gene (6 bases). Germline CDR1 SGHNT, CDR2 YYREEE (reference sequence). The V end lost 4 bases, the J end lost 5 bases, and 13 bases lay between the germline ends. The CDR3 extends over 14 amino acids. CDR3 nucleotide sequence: TGTGCCAGCAGCGGGAACAGGGCCAACAATGAGCAGTTCTTC. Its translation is CASSGNRANNEQFF.

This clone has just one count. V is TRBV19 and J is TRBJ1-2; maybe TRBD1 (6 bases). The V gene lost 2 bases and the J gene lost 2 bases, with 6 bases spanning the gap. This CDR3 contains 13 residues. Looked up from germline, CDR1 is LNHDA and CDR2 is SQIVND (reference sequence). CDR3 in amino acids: CASSIQGNYGYTF. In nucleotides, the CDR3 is TGTGCCAGTAGTATACAGGGGAACTATGGCTACACCTTC. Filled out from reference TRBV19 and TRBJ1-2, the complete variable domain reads DGGITQSPKYLFRKEGQNVTLSCEQNLNHDAMYWYRQDPGQGLRLIYYSQIVNDFQKGDIAEGYSVSREKKESFPLTVTSAQKNPTAFYLCASSIQGNYGYTFGSGTRLTVV.

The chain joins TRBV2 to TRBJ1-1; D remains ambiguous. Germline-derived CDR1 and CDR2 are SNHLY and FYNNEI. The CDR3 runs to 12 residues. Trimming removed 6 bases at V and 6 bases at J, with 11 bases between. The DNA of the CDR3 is TGTGCCAGCAGCGTGTCCCTCGCTGAAGCTTTCTTT. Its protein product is CASSVSLAEAFF.

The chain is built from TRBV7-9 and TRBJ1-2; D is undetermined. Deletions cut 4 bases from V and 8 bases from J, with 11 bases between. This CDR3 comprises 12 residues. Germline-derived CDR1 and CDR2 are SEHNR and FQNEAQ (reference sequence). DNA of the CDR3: TGTGCCAGCAGCTCAGGCCCCTCGGGCTACACCTTC. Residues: CASSSGPSGYTF.